This T cell receptor (beta chain) was retrieved from a study of T-cell reconstitution after alpha-beta-depleted transplantation in children. Germline CDR1 is SGHKS and CDR2 is YYEKEE (reference sequence). V was shortened by 3 bases and J by 0 bases, with 13 bases between the two germline ends. The CDR3 length is 16 residues. For TCRbeta, the library was prepared with unique molecular identifiers. TCRdb redid the calling of the PCR reads with MiXCR, one entry per CDR3 protein. The table records 150,000 to 250,000 distinct CDR3 sequences, 6.3% of them present only once. This clonotype came up many times.

This chain uses TRBV5-5 with TRBJ2-1; possible D gene TRBD2, 5 bases. The sample here was PBMCs, taken before TCRalphabeta/CD19-depleted stem cell transplant. This receptor was taken from a girl under three years old with combined immunodeficiency, due to receive a stem cell transplant. Here the CDR3 reads CASSSERLSSYNEQFF. The CDR3 DNA reads TGTGCCAGCAGCTCGGAGCGGTTAAGCTCCTACAATGAGCAGTTCTTC. Full variable domain (missing parts from reference TRBV5-5 and TRBJ2-1): DAGVTQSPTHLIKTRGQQVTLRCSPISGHKSVSWYQQVLGQGPQFIFQYYEKEERGRGNFPDRFSARQFPNYSSELNVNALLLGDSALYLCASSSERLSSYNEQFFGPGTRLTVL.